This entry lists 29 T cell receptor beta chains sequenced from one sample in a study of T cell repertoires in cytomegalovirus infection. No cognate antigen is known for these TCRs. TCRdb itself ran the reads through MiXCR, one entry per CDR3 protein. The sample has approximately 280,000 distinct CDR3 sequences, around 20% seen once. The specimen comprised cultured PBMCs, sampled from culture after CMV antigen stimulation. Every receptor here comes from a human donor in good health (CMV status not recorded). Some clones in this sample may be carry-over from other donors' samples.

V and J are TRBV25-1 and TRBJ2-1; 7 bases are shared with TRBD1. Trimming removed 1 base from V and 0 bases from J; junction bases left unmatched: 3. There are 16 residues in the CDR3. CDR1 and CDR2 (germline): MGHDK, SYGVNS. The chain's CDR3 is CASSELQGSSYNEQFF. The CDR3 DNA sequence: TGTGCCAGCAGTGAATTACAGGGGAGCTCCTACAATGAGCAGTTCTTC.

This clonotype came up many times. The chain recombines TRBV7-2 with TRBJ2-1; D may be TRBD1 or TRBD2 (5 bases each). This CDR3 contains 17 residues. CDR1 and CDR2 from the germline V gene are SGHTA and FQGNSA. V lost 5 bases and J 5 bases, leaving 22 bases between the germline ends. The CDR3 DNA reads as TGTGCCAGCAGCCCACCCCGAGGGGCGATTCCCCACAATGAGCAGTTCTTC. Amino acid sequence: CASSPPRGAIPHNEQFF.

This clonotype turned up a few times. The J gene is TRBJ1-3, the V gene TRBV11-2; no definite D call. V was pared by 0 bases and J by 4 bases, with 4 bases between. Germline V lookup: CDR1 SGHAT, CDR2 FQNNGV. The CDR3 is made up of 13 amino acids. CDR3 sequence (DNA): TGTGCCAGCAGCTTAGAATCCGGAAACACCATATATTTT. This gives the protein CASSLESGNTIYF.

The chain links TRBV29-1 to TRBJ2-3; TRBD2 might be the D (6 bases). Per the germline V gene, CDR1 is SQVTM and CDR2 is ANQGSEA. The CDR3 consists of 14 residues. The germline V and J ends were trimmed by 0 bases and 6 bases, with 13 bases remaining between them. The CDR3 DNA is TGCAGCGTTGAAGATCTGGGGGGAGCGGATACGCAGTATTTT. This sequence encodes CSVEDLGGADTQYF.

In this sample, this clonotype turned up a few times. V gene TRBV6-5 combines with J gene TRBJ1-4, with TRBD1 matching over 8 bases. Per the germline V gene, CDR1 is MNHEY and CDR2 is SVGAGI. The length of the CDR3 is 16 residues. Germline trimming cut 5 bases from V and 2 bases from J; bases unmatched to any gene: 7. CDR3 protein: CASSRHRQGTNEKLFF. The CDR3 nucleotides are TGTGCCAGCAGTCGACACCGACAGGGGACTAATGAAAAACTGTTTTTT.

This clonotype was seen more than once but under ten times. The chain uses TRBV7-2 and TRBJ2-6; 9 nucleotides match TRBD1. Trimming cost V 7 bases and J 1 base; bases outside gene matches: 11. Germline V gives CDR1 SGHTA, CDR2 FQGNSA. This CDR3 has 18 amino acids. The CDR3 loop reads CASNLLGTGISGANVLTF. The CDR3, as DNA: TGTGCCAGCAACCTTCTAGGGACAGGGATTTCTGGGGCCAACGTCCTGACTTTC.

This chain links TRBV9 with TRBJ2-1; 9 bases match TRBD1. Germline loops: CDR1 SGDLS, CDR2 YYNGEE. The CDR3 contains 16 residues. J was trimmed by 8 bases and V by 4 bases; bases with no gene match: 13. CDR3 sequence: CASSTTGDRVADEQFF. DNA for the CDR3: TGTGCCAGCAGCACTACCGGGGACAGGGTTGCAGATGAGCAGTTCTTC.

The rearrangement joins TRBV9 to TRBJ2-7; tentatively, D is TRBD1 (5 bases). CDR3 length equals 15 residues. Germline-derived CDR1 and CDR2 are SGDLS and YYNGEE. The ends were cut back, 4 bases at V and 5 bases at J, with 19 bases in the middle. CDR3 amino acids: CASSPQGVERDEQYF. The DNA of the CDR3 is TGTGCCAGCAGCCCTCAAGGGGTAGAAAGAGACGAGCAGTACTTC. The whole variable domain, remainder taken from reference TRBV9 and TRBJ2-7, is DSGVTQTPKHLITATGQRVTLRCSPRSGDLSVYWYQQSLDQGLQFLIQYYNGEERAKGNILERFSAQQFPDLHSELNLSSLELGDSALYFCASSPQGVERDEQYFGPGTRLTVT.

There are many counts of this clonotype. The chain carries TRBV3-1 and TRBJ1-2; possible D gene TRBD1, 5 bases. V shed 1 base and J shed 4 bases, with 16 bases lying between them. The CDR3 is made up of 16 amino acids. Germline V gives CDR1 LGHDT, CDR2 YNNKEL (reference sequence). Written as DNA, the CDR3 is TGTGCCAGCAGCCAAGGGCAGGGAATCTCGGGCTATGGCTACACCTTC. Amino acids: CASSQGQGISGYGYTF.

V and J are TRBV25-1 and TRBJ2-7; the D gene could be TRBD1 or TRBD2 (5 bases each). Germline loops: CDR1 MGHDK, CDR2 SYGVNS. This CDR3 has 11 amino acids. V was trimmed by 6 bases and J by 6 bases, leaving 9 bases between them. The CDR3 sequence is CASRGTTEQYF. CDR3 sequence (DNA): TGTGCCAGCAGAGGGACCACCGAGCAGTACTTC.

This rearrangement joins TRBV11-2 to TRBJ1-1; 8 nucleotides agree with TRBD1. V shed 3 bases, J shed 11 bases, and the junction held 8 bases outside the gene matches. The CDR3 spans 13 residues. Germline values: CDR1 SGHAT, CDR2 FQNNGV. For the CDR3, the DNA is TGTGCCAGCAGCTTTACAGGGGGAGGGTTTGCTTTCTTT. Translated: CASSFTGGGFAFF.

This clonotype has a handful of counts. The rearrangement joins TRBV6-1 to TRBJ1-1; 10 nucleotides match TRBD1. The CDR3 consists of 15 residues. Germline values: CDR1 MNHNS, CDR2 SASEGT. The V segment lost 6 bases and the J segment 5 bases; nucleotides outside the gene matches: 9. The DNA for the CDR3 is TGTGCCAGCAGCCTCGAGACAGGGGGCCGAACTGAAGCTTTCTTT. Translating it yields CASSLETGGRTEAFF.

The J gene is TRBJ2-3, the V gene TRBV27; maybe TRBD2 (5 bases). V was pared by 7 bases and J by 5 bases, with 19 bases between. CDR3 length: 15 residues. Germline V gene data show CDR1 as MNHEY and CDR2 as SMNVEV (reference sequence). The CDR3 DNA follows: TGTGCCAGCACCCCCCTAGCCCGTCTCGGAGATACGCAGTATTTT. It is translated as CASTPLARLGDTQYF.

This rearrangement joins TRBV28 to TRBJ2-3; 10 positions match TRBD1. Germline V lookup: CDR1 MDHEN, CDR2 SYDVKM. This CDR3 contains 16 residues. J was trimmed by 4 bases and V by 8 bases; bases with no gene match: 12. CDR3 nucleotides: TGTGCCAGCGGACCTTGGGGACAGGGGCGGTCAGATACGCAGTATTTT. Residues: CASGPWGQGRSDTQYF. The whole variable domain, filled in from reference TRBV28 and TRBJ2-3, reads DVKVTQSSRYLVKRTGEKVFLECVQDMDHENMFWYRQDPGLGLRLIYFSYDVKMKEKGDIPEGYSVSREKKERFSLILESASTNQTSMYLCASGPWGQGRSDTQYFGPGTRLTVL.

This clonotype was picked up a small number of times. The DNA for the CDR3 is TGTGCCACCGACCCTCCAGGGAAGGACACAGATACGCAGTATTTT. It yields the protein CATDPPGKDTDTQYF. The rearrangement uses TRBV6-1 and TRBJ2-3, with D perhaps TRBD1 (5 bases). Trimming took off 10 bases at V and 2 bases at J, with 19 bases between the two ends. The germline CDR1 and CDR2 sequences are MNHNS and SASEGT. The CDR3 loop spans 15 amino acids.

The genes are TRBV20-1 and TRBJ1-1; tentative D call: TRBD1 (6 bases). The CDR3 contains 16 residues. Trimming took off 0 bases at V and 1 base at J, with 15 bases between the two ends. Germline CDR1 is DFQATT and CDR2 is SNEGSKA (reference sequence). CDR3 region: CSARDHGGAGNTEAFF. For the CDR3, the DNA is TGCAGTGCTAGAGATCATGGGGGGGCCGGGAACACTGAAGCTTTCTTT.

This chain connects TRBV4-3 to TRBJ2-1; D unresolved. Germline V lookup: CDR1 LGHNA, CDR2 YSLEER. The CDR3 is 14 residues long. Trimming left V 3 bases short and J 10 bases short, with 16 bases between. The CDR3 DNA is TGCGCCAGCAGCCAGAGAGCCCTATCGAGGGAGCAGTTCTTC. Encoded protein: CASSQRALSREQFF.

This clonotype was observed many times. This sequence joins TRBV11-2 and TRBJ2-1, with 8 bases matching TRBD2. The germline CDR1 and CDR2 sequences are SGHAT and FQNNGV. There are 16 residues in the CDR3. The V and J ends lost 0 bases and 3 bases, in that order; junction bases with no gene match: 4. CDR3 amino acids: CASSLELAVLYNEQFF. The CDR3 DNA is TGTGCCAGCAGCTTAGAACTAGCGGTTCTCTACAATGAGCAGTTCTTC.

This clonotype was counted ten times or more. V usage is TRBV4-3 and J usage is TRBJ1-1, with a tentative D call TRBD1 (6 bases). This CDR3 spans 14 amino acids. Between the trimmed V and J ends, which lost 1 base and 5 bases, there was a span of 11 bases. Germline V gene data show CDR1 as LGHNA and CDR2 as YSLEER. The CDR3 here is CASSQGRGGTEAFF. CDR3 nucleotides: TGCGCCAGCAGCCAAGGCAGGGGCGGGACTGAAGCTTTCTTT.

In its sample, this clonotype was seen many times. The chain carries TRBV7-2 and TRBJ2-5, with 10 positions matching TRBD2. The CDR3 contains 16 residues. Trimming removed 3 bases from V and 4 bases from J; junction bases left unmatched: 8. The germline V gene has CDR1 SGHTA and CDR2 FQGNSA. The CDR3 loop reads CASSFRAGGPSETQYF. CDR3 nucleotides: TGTGCCAGCAGCTTTAGAGCGGGAGGGCCGTCAGAGACCCAGTACTTC. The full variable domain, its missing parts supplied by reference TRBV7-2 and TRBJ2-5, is GAGVSQSPSNKVTEKGKDVELRCDPISGHTALYWYRQSLGQGLEFLIYFQGNSAPDKSGLPSDRFSAERTGGSVSTLTIQRTQQEDSAVYLCASSFRAGGPSETQYFGPGTRLLVL.

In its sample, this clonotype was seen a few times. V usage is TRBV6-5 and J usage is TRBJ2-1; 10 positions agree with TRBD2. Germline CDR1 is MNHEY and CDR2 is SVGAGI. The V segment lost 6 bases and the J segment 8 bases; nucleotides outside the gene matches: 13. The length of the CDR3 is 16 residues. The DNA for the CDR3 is TGTGCCAGCAGGCTAGGGCTAGCGGGAGTTCTGCATGAGCAGTTCTTC. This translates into CASRLGLAGVLHEQFF.

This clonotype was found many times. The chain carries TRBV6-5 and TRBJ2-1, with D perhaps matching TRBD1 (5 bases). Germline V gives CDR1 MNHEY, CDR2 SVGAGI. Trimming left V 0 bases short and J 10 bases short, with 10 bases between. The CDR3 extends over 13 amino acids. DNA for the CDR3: TGTGCCAGCAGTTACTCGATTAGGGGAGAGCAGTTCTTC. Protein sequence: CASSYSIRGEQFF.

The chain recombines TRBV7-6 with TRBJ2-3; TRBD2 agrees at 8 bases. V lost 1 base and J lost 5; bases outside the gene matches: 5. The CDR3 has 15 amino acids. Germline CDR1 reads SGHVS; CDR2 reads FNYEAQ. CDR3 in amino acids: CASSLGFLAGDTQYF. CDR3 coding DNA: TGTGCCAGCAGCTTAGGTTTCCTAGCGGGAGATACGCAGTATTTT.

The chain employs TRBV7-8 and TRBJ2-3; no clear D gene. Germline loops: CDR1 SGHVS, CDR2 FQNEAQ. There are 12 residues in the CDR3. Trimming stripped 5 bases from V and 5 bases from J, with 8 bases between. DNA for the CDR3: TGTGCCAGCAGCCCGGTGGGAGATACGCAGTATTTT. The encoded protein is CASSPVGDTQYF.

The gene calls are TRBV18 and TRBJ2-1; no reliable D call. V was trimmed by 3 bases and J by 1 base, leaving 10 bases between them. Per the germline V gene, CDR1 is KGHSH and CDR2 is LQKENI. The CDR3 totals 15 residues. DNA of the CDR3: TGTGCCAGCTCACCTGCCGGCCTTTCCTACAATGAGCAGTTCTTC. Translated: CASSPAGLSYNEQFF.

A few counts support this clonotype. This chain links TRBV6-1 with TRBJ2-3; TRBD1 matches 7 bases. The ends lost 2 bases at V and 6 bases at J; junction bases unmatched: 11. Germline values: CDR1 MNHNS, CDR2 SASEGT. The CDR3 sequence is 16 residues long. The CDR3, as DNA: TGTGCCAGCAGTGAACGTACAGGGGATAACCGGGATACGCAGTATTTT. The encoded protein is CASSERTGDNRDTQYF.

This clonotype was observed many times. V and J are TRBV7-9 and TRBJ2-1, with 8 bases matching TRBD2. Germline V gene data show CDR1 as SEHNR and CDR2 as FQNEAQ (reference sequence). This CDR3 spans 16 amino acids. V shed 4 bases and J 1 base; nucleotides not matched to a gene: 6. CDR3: CASSYAGGRSYNEQFF. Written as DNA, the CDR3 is TGTGCCAGCAGCTACGCGGGAGGTAGATCCTACAATGAGCAGTTCTTC. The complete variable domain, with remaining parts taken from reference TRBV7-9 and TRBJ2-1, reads DTGVSQNPRHKITKRGQNVTFRCDPISEHNRLYWYRQTLGQGPEFLTYFQNEAQLEKSRLLSDRFSAERPKGSFSTLEIQRTEQGDSAMYLCASSYAGGRSYNEQFFGPGTRLTVL.

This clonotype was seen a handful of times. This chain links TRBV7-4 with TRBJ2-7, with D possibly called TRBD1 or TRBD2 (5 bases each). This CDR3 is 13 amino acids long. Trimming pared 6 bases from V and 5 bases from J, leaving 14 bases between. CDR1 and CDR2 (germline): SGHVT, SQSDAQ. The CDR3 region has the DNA TGTGCCAGCAGTGGCGGAAGAGGGGACGAGCAGTACTTC. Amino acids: CASSGGRGDEQYF.

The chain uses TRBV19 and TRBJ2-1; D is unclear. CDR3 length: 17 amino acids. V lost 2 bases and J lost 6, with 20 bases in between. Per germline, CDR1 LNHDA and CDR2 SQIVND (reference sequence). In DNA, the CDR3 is TGTGCCAGTAGTATATTGAAGTCCTTAAGAGAGGTCAATGAGCAGTTCTTC. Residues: CASSILKSLREVNEQFF.